This is a list of T cell receptor beta chains from one sample in a study of cytomegalovirus exposure and HLA in healthy donors. TCRdb's table, derived via immunoSEQ multiplex PCR, lists solely in-frame clones and lacks some. Of approximately 76,000 clones in the sample, under 85% were seen once. The specimen was PBMCs. The receptor set was obtained from a woman aged 40 to 55 in good health and CMV-seropositive. Both conserved end residues are part of each CDR3. The D gene is left open where the match is weak. Clone size, where shown, is once, few, many, or a class for clones that have expanded.

J gene,D gene,V gene,clone size,CDR3 protein,CDR3 DNA
TRBJ1-5,TRBD1,TRBV30,NA,CALRTGAQPQHF,TGTGCCCTAAGGACAGGGGCTCAGCCCCAGCATTTT
TRBJ2-7,TRBD2,TRBV29-1,few,CSVGTSGSLAVF,TGCAGCGTTGGGACTAGCGGGAGCCTCGCAGTCTTC
TRBJ1-1,TRBD1,TRBV5-1,NA,CASSLGDRVPTGNTEAFF,TGCGCCAGCAGCTTGGGTGACAGGGTTCCAACCGGTAACACTGAAGCTTTCTTT
TRBJ2-1,TRBD2,TRBV4-2,NA,CASSQVSNGGIYNEQFF,TGTGCCAGCAGCCAAGTGTCTAACGGGGGGATATACAATGAGCAGTTCTTC
TRBJ2-2,NA,TRBV28,NA,CASSFSLTGNTGELFF,TGTGCCAGCAGTTTTTCGCTTACCGGGAACACCGGGGAGCTGTTTTTT
TRBJ2-7,NA,TRBV12-5,NA,CASGLRQDYEQYF,TGTGCTAGTGGTTTGAGGCAGGACTACGAGCAGTACTTC
TRBJ1-2,TRBD1,TRBV10-3,NA,CAISGGTGENNYGYTF,TGTGCCATCAGTGGGGGTACAGGGGAAAATAACTATGGCTACACCTTC
TRBJ1-1,TRBD1,TRBV6-6,NA,CASSYGRQGATEAFF,TGTGCCAGCAGTTACGGCCGACAGGGAGCGACTGAAGCTTTCTTT
TRBJ1-2,NA,TRBV6-1,NA,CASSEYGAGALYGYTF,TGTGCCAGCAGTGAATATGGGGCCGGAGCGTTGTATGGCTACACCTTC
TRBJ1-1,TRBD1,TRBV6-1,NA,CASSERQGTEAFF,TGTGCCAGCAGTGAACGACAGGGTACTGAAGCTTTCTTT
TRBJ1-1,NA,TRBV5-4,NA,CASSVVGQGDTEAFF,TGTGCCAGCAGCGTGGTGGGACAAGGGGACACTGAAGCTTTCTTT
TRBJ2-5,NA,TRBV16,NA,CASSQSHPQETQYF,TGTGCCAGCAGCCAATCACACCCTCAAGAGACCCAGTACTTC
TRBJ2-5,TRBD1,TRBV5-6,NA,CASSTGTGVGLVTQYF,TGTGCCAGCAGCACCGGGACAGGGGTTGGTTTAGTGACCCAGTACTTC
TRBJ2-3,NA,TRBV7-2,NA,CASSFISSSTDTQYF,TGTGCCAGCAGCTTTATCTCTTCCAGCACAGATACGCAGTATTTT
TRBJ2-5,TRBD2,TRBV4-1,NA,CASSRSLAEIQETQYF,TGCGCCAGCAGCCGGTCACTAGCGGAAATCCAAGAGACCCAGTACTTC
TRBJ1-2,NA,TRBV5-1,NA,CASSLDQAAGGYTF,TGCGCCAGCAGCTTGGATCAGGCCGCTGGTGGCTACACCTTC
TRBJ2-3,TRBD2,TRBV2,once,CASSEGLAGGPDTQYF,TGTGCCAGCAGTGAAGGCCTAGCGGGGGGGCCAGATACGCAGTATTTT
TRBJ2-1,NA,TRBV18,NA,CASSPNPSSSYNEQFF,TGTGCCAGCTCACCAAACCCCTCCAGCTCCTACAATGAGCAGTTCTTC
TRBJ2-7,NA,TRBV5-1,NA,CASSLGGATYGAYEQYF,TGCGCCAGCAGCTTAGGGGGGGCGACGTATGGGGCCTACGAGCAGTACTTC
TRBJ1-2,NA,TRBV2,once,CASITTGYFGDGYTF,TGTGCCAGCATTACTACAGGGTACTTCGGGGATGGCTACACCTTC
TRBJ2-7,NA,TRBV4-3,NA,CASSQVAGNPSYEQYF,TGCGCCAGCAGCCAAGTGGCGGGTAATCCTTCCTACGAGCAGTACTTC
TRBJ2-7,NA,TRBV6-5,NA,CASSYSIVRGGYEQYF,TGTGCCAGCAGTTACTCGATCGTCAGGGGCGGCTACGAGCAGTACTTC
TRBJ1-1,NA,TRBV7-9,few,CASSSRGPLEAFF,TGTGCCAGCAGCTCGCGGGGACCCCTGGAAGCTTTCTTT
TRBJ2-7,TRBD1,TRBV10-2,NA,CASRNRDRASYEQYF,TGCGCCAGCAGGAACCGGGACAGGGCCTCCTACGAGCAGTACTTC
TRBJ2-6,TRBD1,TRBV4-3,NA,CASSQEGGTGANVLTF,TGCGCCAGCAGCCAAGAAGGGGGCACTGGGGCCAACGTCCTGACTTTC
TRBJ2-5,TRBD1,TRBV27,NA,CASNPLGTGEETQYF,TGTGCCAGCAACCCCCTCGGGACAGGGGAAGAGACCCAGTACTTC
TRBJ1-1,TRBD1,TRBV10-3,NA,CAISEQGGRTEAFF,TGTGCCATCAGTGAACAAGGGGGCAGGACTGAAGCTTTCTTT
TRBJ2-3,NA,TRBV5-1,NA,CASSLARAGQDTQYF,TGCGCCAGCAGCTTGGCCAGGGCCGGTCAGGATACGCAGTATTTT
TRBJ1-2,NA,TRBV6-5,few,CASSYLGEDGYTF,TGTGCCAGCAGTTACCTGGGAGAGGATGGCTACACCTTC
TRBJ2-7,TRBD1,TRBV25-1,few,CASSDRDRGRYEQYF,TGTGCCAGCAGTGACCGGGACAGGGGCCGCTACGAGCAGTACTTC
TRBJ1-2,NA,TRBV9,NA,CASSPSGTGARGYTF,TGTGCCAGCAGCCCGAGCGGGACGGGGGCCCGTGGCTACACCTTC
TRBJ2-3,TRBD1,TRBV7-6,NA,CASSLTGASTDTQYF,TGTGCCAGCAGCTTAACAGGGGCTAGCACAGATACGCAGTATTTT
TRBJ1-4,NA,TRBV6-5,few,CASSYSGQINEKLFF,TGTGCCAGCAGTTACTCAGGACAGATCAATGAAAAACTGTTTTTT
TRBJ1-6,TRBD1,TRBV13,NA,CASSFKGQGRTLHF,TGTGCCAGCAGCTTCAAGGGACAGGGTAGAACCCTCCACTTT
TRBJ1-5,TRBD1,TRBV18,NA,CASSPRQGDQPQHF,TGTGCCAGCTCACCCAGACAGGGGGATCAGCCCCAGCATTTT
TRBJ1-1,NA,TRBV29-1,NA,CSVDGDYVLNTEAFF,TGCAGCGTTGATGGGGACTATGTTCTGAACACTGAAGCTTTCTTT
TRBJ2-3,TRBD2,TRBV6-4,few,CASSETSGGTDTQYF,TGTGCCAGCAGTGAGACTAGCGGGGGCACAGATACGCAGTATTTT
TRBJ2-1,TRBD1,TRBV2,once,CASSEGDRGVGSYNEQFF,TGTGCCAGCAGTGAAGGGGACAGGGGCGTTGGATCCTACAATGAGCAGTTCTTC
TRBJ2-1,NA,TRBV7-3,NA,CASSLMSDSYNEQFF,TGTGCCAGCAGCTTAATGTCAGACTCCTACAATGAGCAGTTCTTC
TRBJ1-1,TRBD1,TRBV5-6,NA,CASSLFGTESNTEAFF,TGTGCCAGCAGCTTGTTCGGGACAGAGAGTAACACCGAAGCTTTCTTT